This T cell receptor beta chain derives from a study of OX40 agonist ivuxolimab in advanced cancers. On the study more broadly: Patients with hepatocellular carcinoma, melanoma, renal cell or head and neck cancer made up the dose-escalation patients. The group had a mean age of approximately 60 years, ranged from roughly 20 to 80, and was around 82% male. Study-level findings and limits: Normalized T-cell clonal expansion was also low in a subset of nonresponders. At 0.1 to 3.0 mg/kg and by week 6, CD4+ and CD8+ T cells in the blood had expanded clonally.

This clone was observed a single time. Its cognate antigen is unknown. TCRdb's table, derived via immunoSEQ multiplex PCR, lists solely in-frame clones and lacks some. The sample yields nearly 50,000 clones, over 75% seen once. The length of the CDR3 is 13 residues. Germline-derived CDR1 and CDR2 are SGDLS and YYNGEE. V gave up 0 bases and J gave up 6 bases, with 7 bases separating them. The starting material was CD4+ or CD8+ T cells sorted from blood, obtained in a trial of the OX40 agonist ivuxolimab. The clonotype originates from an adult with an advanced solid tumor such as melanoma, head and neck, liver or kidney cancer. The chain has TRBV9 and TRBJ2-1, with D possibly being TRBD2 (5 bases). The CDR3 loop is CASSVVGSNEQFF. CDR3 nucleotide sequence: TGTGCCAGCAGCGTAGTGGGGAGCAATGAGCAGTTCTTC.